This T cell receptor beta chain was recorded in a study of cytomegalovirus exposure and HLA in healthy donors. This clone was counted a few times. Antigen unknown. The junction had 5 bases not matched to a gene; V was cut back by 1 base and J by 3 bases. The length of the CDR3 is 15 residues. Germline-derived CDR1 and CDR2 are LNHDA and SQIVND (reference sequence). Study-level points and caveats: The sole available immune exposure information was CMV serostatus. When analyzed later, a missense DCLRE1C variant was found to be linked to TCR beta V- and J-gene trimming. Per a prior analysis, the majority of TCR beta V segments were productive roughly 90% or roughly 30% of the time.

The study ran its PCR with 60 Vbeta and 13 Jbeta primers. The table came from immunoSEQ multiplex PCR; TCRdb's copy has only in-frame clones and leaves some out. The table records 130,000 to 150,000 clones, approximately 80% of them present only once. V is TRBV19 and J is TRBJ1-1; 7 bases line up with TRBD1. The sample comprised PBMCs. This TCR came from a man in his late teens or twenties in good health and CMV-seronegative. The CDR3 reads CASSIAPGGHTEAFF. CDR3 nucleotides: TGTGCCAGTAGTATAGCACCAGGGGGACACACTGAAGCTTTCTTT.